This TCR beta chain was sequenced in a study of response to subunit inactivated influenza vaccine. TCRdb ran MiXCR on the RT-PCR reads and lists one entry per CDR3 protein. The sample has about 800,000 distinct CDR3 sequences; 21% are singletons. Germline V CDR1 and CDR2: LGHNA, YNFKEQ. The CDR3 sequence is 17 residues long. Between the trimmed V and J ends, which lost 0 bases and 0 bases, there was a span of 12 bases. On this clonotype: The antigen is not known.

Study-level points and caveats: Authors suggested seasonal influenza vaccinations each recruit few new T cells.

The sequence derives from a man in his fifties or sixties who received an inactivated influenza vaccine. The source material was PBMCs from blood, sampled 4 to 6 days after vaccination. J is TRBJ2-1 and V is TRBV4-2; D is uncertain. The CDR3 DNA sequence: TGTGCCAGCAGCCAAGATCCAGCGCTGAGCTCCTACAATGAGCAGTTCTTC. Protein: CASSQDPALSSYNEQFF.